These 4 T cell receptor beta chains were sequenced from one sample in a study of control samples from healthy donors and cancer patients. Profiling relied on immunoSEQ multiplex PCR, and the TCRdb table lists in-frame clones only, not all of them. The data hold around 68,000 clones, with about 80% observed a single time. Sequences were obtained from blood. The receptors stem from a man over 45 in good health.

CDR3 loop: CASSLEPAAGELFF. CDR3 sequence (DNA): TGTGCCAGCAGCTTAGAACCGGCCGCCGGGGAGCTGTTTTTT. The rearrangement uses TRBV11-3 and TRBJ2-2; no firm D call. Deletions cut 0 bases from V and 6 bases from J, with 8 bases between. This CDR3 is built from 14 residues. Germline-derived CDR1 and CDR2 are SGHNT and YENEEA.

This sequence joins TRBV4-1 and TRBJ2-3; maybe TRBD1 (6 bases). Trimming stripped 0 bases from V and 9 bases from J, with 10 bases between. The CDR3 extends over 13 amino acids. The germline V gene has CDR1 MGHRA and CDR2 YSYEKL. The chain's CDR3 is CASSQDAGATQYF. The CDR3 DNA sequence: TGCGCCAGCAGCCAAGATGCAGGGGCCACGCAGTATTTT.

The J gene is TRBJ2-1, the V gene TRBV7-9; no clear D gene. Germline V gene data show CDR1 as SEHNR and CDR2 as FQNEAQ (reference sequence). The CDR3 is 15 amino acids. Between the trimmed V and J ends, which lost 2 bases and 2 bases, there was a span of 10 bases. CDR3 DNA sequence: TGTGCCAGCAGCTTAACTATTGGGGCCTACAATGAGCAGTTCTTC. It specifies CASSLTIGAYNEQFF.

CDR3 region: CASSPTSSGEQYF. The CDR3 DNA is TGTGCCAGCAGTCCGACGTCCAGCGGCGAGCAGTACTTC. V is TRBV28 and J is TRBJ2-7, with a tentative D call TRBD2 (5 bases). This CDR3 spans 13 amino acids. Germline V lookup: CDR1 MDHEN, CDR2 SYDVKM. Trimming took off 5 bases at V and 6 bases at J, with 14 bases between the two ends.